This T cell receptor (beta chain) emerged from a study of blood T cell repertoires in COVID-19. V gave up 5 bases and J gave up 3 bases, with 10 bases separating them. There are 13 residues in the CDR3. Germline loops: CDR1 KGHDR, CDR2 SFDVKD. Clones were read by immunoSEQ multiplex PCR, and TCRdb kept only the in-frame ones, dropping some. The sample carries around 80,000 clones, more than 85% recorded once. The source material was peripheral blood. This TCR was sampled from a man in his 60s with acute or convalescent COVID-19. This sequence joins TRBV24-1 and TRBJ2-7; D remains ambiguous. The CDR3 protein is CATSVPGIYEQYF. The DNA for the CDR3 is TGTGCCACCAGTGTCCCAGGAATCTACGAGCAGTACTTC.